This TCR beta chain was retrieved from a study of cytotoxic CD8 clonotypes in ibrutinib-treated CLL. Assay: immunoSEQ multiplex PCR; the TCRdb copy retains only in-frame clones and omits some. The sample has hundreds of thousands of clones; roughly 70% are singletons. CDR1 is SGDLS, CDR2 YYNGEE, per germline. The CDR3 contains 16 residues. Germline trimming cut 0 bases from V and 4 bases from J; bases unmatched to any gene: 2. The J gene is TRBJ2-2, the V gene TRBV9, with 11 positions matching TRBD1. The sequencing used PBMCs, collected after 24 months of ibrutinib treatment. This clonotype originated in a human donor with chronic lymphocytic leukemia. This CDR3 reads CASSVGTGGATGELFF. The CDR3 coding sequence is TGTGCCAGCAGCGTAGGGACAGGGGGCGCCACCGGGGAGCTGTTTTTT.